This is a list of T cell receptor beta chains from one sample in a study of blood T cell repertoires in COVID-19. Assay used: immunoSEQ multiplex PCR; TCRdb lists only in-frame clones, some missing. The repertoire consists of more than 70,000 clones, with roughly 77% occurring once and the leading ten covering approximately 24%. The sequencing sample was made of peripheral blood. Receptors were obtained from a human donor in a cohort sampled during active COVID-19. The CDR3 runs from the conserved cysteine through the conserved F or W. The order of the fields is CDR3 DNA, CDR3 protein, clone size, J gene, D gene, V gene. D genes are given only for firm matches. Some rows mark clone size as missing; the rest say once, few, many or name a class of expanded clone.

CDR3 DNA: TGTGCCAGCAGCCTACGCGGGTTGGGGGAAAAACTGTTTTTT
CDR3 protein: CASSLRGLGEKLFF
clone size: few
J gene: TRBJ1-4
D gene: -
V gene: TRBV3-1/TRBV3-2

CDR3 DNA: TGTGCCAGCAGCTTACCCAAGCGGCGGATCGCGAACACCGGGGAGCTGTTTTTT
CDR3 protein: CASSLPKRRIANTGELFF
clone size: -
J gene: TRBJ2-2
D gene: -
V gene: TRBV7-6

CDR3 DNA: TGTGCCAGCAGCCTTGCGGGACAGGGGGTAACGTATGGCTACACCTTC
CDR3 protein: CASSLAGQGVTYGYTF
clone size: -
J gene: TRBJ1-2
D gene: TRBD1
V gene: TRBV7-9

CDR3 DNA: TGTGCCAGCAGCCCCTTCCGGGACACCTTCAATGAGCAGTTCTTC
CDR3 protein: CASSPFRDTFNEQFF
clone size: -
J gene: TRBJ2-1
D gene: -
V gene: TRBV5-5

CDR3 DNA: TGTGCCAGCAGTTTACGACTAGCGGGAGGAGCCCCCTACAATGAGCAGTTCTTC
CDR3 protein: CASSLRLAGGAPYNEQFF
clone size: -
J gene: TRBJ2-1
D gene: TRBD2
V gene: TRBV27

CDR3 DNA: TGTGCCCTTGGACAGGGGGCTTCAGACACCATATATTTT
CDR3 protein: CALGQGASDTIYF
clone size: -
J gene: TRBJ1-3
D gene: TRBD1
V gene: TRBV10-3

CDR3 DNA: TGTGCCAGTAGTACCCTAAACAGGGGACGGACTGAAGCTTTCTTT
CDR3 protein: CASSTLNRGRTEAFF
clone size: once
J gene: TRBJ1-1
D gene: TRBD1
V gene: TRBV19

CDR3 DNA: TGTGCCAGCTCACCCCGACTAGCGGGAGTCGACAATGAGCAGTTCTTC
CDR3 protein: CASSPRLAGVDNEQFF
clone size: -
J gene: TRBJ2-1
D gene: TRBD2
V gene: TRBV18

CDR3 DNA: TGCGCCAGCAGCCAAGGACTAGCGGGAGGGCCGCACGAGCAGTACTTC
CDR3 protein: CASSQGLAGGPHEQYF
clone size: many
J gene: TRBJ2-7
D gene: TRBD2
V gene: TRBV4-1

CDR3 DNA: TGCGCCAGCATCCCGGGCGGGAGAACCTACAATGAGCAGTTCTTC
CDR3 protein: CASIPGGRTYNEQFF
clone size: -
J gene: TRBJ2-1
D gene: TRBD2
V gene: TRBV5-1

CDR3 DNA: TGTGCCAGCAGTCGCGGGAAGGTCGATGAGCAGTTCTTC
CDR3 protein: CASSRGKVDEQFF
clone size: few
J gene: TRBJ2-1
D gene: -
V gene: TRBV2

CDR3 DNA: TGTGCCAGCAGCATGGACAGGTTCTGGAATTCACCCCTCCACTTT
CDR3 protein: CASSMDRFWNSPLHF
clone size: -
J gene: TRBJ1-6
D gene: TRBD1
V gene: TRBV5-6

CDR3 DNA: TGTGCCAGCAGTCAGGGTTCTGGAAACACCATATATTTT
CDR3 protein: CASSQGSGNTIYF
clone size: -
J gene: TRBJ1-3
D gene: -
V gene: TRBV7-3

CDR3 DNA: TGTGCCAGCAGTTTAGTTAGCGGGAGTCGCGAGCAGTACTTC
CDR3 protein: CASSLVSGSREQYF
clone size: -
J gene: TRBJ2-7
D gene: TRBD2
V gene: TRBV28

CDR3 DNA: TGTGCCGGAAGACTAGCGGGCCTCACAGATACGCAGTATTTT
CDR3 protein: CAGRLAGLTDTQYF
clone size: -
J gene: TRBJ2-3
D gene: TRBD2
V gene: TRBV6-5

CDR3 DNA: TGTGCCAGTAGTATAACCGGATTGCCCGGAGGGAGCACAGATACGCAGTATTTT
CDR3 protein: CASSITGLPGGSTDTQYF
clone size: -
J gene: TRBJ2-3
D gene: -
V gene: TRBV19